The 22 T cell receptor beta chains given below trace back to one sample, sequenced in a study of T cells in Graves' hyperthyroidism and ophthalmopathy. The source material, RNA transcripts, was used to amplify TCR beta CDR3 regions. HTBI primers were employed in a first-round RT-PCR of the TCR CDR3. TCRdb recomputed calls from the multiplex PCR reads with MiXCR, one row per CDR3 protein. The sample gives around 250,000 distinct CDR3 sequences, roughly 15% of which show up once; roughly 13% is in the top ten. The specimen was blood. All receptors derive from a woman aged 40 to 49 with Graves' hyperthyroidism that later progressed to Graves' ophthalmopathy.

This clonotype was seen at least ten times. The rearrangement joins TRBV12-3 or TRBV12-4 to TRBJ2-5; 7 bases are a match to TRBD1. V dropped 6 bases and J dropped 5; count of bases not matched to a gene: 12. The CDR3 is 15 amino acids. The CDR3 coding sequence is TGTGCCAGCAGCCGAAGACAGGGTGTTTTGGAGACCCAGTACTTC. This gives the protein CASSRRQGVLETQYF.

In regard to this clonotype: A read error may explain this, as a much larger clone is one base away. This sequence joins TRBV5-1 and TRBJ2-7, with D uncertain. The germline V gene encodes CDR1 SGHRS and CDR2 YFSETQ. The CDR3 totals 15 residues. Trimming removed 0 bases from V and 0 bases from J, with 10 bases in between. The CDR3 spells CASSLEGAPSYEQYF. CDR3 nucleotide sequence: TGCGCCAGCAGCTTGGAGGGCGCCCCCTCCTACGAGCAGTACTTC.

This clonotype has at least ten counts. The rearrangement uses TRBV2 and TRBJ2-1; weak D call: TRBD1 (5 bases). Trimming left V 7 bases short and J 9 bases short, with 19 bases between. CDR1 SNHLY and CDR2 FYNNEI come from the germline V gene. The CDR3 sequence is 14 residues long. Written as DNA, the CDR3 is TGTGCCAGCAAGAAGGTGATGTGGGGCGGTGAGCAGTTCTTC. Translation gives CASKKVMWGGEQFF.

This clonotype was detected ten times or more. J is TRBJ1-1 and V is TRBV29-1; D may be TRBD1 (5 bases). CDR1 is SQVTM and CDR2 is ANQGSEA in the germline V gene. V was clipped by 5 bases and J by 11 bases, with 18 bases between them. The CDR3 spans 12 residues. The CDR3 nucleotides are TGCAGCGTTTTAAAAGGGAGCAGGGCCGCTTTCTTT. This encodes CSVLKGSRAAFF.

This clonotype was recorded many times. CDR3 amino acids: CASSLREASGTSTYEQYF. The DNA of the CDR3 is TGTGCCAGCAGCCTACGGGAGGCTAGCGGGACCTCTACCTACGAGCAGTACTTC. This chain connects TRBV9 to TRBJ2-7; 9 bases line up with TRBD2. The germline V gene has CDR1 SGDLS and CDR2 YYNGEE. Trimming took 4 bases from V and 2 from J; bases not matched to a gene: 16. The CDR3 runs to 18 residues.

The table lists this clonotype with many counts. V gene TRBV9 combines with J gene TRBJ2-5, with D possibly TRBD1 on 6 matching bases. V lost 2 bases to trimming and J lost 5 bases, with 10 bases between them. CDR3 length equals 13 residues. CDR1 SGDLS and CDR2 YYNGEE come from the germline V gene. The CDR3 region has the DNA TGTGCCAGCAGCGTTCTTCAGGGGGAGACCCAGTACTTC. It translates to CASSVLQGETQYF.

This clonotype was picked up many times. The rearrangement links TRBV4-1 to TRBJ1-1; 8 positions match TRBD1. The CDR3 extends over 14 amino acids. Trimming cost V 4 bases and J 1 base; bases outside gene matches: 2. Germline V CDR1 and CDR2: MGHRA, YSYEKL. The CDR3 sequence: CASSRQGTNTEAFF. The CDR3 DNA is TGCGCCAGCAGCCGACAGGGGACGAACACTGAAGCTTTCTTT.

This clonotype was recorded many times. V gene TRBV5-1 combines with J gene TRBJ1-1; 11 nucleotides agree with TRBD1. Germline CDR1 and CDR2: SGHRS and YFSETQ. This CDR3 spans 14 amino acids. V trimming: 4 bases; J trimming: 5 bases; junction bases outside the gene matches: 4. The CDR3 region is CASSKGTGGTEAFF. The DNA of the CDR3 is TGCGCCAGCAGCAAGGGGACAGGGGGAACTGAAGCTTTCTTT. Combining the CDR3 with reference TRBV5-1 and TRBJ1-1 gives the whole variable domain KAGVTQTPRYLIKTRGQQVTLSCSPISGHRSVSWYQQTPGQGLQFLFEYFSETQRNKGNFPGRFSGRQFSNSRSEMNVSTLELGDSALYLCASSKGTGGTEAFFGQGTRLTVV.

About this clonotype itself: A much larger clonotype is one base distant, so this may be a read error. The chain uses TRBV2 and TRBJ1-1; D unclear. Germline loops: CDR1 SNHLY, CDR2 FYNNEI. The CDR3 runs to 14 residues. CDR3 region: CVSSQSYRNTEAFF. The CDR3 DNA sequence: TGTGTCAGCAGTCAATCTTACAGGAACACTGAAGCTTTCTTT.

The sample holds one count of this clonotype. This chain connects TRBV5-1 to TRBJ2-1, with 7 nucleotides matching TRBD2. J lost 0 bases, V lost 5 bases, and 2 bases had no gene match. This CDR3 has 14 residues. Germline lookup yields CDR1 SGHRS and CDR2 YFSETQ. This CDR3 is CASSRDYSYNEQFF. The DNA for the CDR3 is TGCGCCAGCAGTAGGGACTACTCCTACAATGAGCAGTTCTTC. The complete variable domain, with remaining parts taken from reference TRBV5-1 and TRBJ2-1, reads KAGVTQTPRYLIKTRGQQVTLSCSPISGHRSVSWYQQTPGQGLQFLFEYFSETQRNKGNFPGRFSGRQFSNSRSEMNVSTLELGDSALYLCASSRDYSYNEQFFGPGTRLTVL.

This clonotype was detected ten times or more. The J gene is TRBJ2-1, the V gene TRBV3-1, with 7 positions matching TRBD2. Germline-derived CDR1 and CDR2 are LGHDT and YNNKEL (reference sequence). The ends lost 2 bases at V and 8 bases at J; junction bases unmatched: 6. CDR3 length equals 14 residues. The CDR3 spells CASSQTSVSDEQFF. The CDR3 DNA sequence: TGTGCCAGCAGCCAAACTAGCGTTTCGGATGAGCAGTTCTTC.

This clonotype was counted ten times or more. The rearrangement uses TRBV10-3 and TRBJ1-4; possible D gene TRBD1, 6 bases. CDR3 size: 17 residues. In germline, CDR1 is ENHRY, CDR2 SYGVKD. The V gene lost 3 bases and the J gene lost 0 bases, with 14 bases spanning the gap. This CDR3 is CAISEVLGAATNEKLFF. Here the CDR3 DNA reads TGTGCCATCAGTGAAGTTTTGGGGGCCGCAACTAATGAAAAACTGTTTTTT.

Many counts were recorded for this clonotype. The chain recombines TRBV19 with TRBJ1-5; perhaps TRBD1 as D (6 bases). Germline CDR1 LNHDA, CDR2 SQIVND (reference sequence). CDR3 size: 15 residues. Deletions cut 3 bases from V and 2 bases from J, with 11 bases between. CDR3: CASSIDRGGNQPQHF. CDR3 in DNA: TGTGCCAGTAGTATTGATAGGGGGGGCAATCAGCCCCAGCATTTT. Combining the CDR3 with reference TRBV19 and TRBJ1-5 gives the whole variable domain DGGITQSPKYLFRKEGQNVTLSCEQNLNHDAMYWYRQDPGQGLRLIYYSQIVNDFQKGDIAEGYSVSREKKESFPLTVTSAQKNPTAFYLCASSIDRGGNQPQHFGDGTRLSIL.

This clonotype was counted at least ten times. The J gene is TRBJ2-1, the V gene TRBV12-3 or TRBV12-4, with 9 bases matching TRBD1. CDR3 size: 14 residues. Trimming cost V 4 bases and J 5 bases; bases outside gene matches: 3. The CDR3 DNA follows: TGTGCCAGCAGTTCCCGGGACAGGGACAATGAGCAGTTCTTC. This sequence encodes CASSSRDRDNEQFF.

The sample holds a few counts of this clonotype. The CDR3 loop reads CASNRDPEANNEQFF. The CDR3 DNA reads TGTGCCAGCAACAGAGACCCGGAAGCAAACAATGAGCAGTTCTTC. The rearrangement uses TRBV6-1 and TRBJ2-1; D ambiguous. Trimming removed 7 bases from V and 5 bases from J, with 18 bases in between. Germline CDR1 reads MNHNS; CDR2 reads SASEGT. This CDR3 spans 15 amino acids.

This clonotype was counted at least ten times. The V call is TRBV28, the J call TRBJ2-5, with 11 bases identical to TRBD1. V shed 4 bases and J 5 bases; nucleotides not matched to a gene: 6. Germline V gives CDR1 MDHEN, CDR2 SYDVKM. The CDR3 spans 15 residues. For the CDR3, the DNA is TGTGCCAGCAGTTACCGGACAGGGGGCGGTGAGACCCAGTACTTC. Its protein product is CASSYRTGGGETQYF.

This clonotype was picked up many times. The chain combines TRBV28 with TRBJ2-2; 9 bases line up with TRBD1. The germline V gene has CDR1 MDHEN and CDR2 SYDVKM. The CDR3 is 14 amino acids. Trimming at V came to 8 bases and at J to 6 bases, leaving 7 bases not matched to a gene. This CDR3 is CASLGTGRSGELFF. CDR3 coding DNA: TGTGCCAGCCTCGGGACAGGGAGGTCCGGGGAGCTGTTTTTT.

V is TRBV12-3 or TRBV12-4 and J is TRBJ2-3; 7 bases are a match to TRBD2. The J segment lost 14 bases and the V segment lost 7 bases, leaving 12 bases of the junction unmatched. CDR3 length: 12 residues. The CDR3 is CASTLGDYSAYF. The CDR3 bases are TGTGCCAGCACCTTGGGGGACTACAGTGCGTATTTT.

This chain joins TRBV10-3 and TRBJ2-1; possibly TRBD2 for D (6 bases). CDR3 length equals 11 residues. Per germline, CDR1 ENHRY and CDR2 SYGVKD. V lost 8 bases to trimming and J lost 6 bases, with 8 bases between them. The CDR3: CAIGTANEQFF. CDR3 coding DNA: TGTGCCATCGGGACTGCCAATGAGCAGTTCTTC.

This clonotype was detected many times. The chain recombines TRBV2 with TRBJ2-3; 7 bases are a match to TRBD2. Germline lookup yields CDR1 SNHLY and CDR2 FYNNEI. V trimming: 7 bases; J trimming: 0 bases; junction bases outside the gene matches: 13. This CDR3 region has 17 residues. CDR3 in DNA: TGTGCCAGCACCACCGGAGGGCTAGCGGAAAGCACAGATACGCAGTATTTT. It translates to CASTTGGLAESTDTQYF.

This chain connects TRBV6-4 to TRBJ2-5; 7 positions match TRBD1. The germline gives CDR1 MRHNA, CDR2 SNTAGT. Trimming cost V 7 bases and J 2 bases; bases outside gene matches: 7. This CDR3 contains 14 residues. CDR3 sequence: CASNLRDRQETQYF. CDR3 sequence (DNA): TGTGCCAGCAACCTCCGGGACAGACAAGAGACCCAGTACTTC.

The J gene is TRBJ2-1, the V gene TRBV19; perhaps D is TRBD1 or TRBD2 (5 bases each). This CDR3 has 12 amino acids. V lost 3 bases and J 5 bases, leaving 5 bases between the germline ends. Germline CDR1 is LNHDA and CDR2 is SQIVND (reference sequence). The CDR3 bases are TGTGCCAGTAGTATGGGACACAATGAGCAGTTCTTC. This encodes CASSMGHNEQFF.